One and the same sample provided the 15 T cell receptor beta chains below, sequenced in a study of shared clonotypes between healthy human individuals (dated by TCRdb to 2019 to 2021). The library was produced with the immunoSEQ multiplex PCR assay. The table was pulled from immuneACCESS by TCRdb, which kept in-frame rearrangements only. Such tables lose some clones; where checked, under half of the loss comes from unresolved V genes, and the rest has no known cause. For this sample the table gives about 340,000 clones, of which around 70% were detected only once. The ten largest make up about 10% of the sample. The sample comprised memory CD4+ T cells sorted from blood. The cell subset or site label for this specimen denotes: CD45RA-negative fraction. The receptors were sampled from a young man in good health.

The rearrangement uses TRBV5-6 and TRBJ1-2; D is undetermined. Trimming removed 0 bases from V and 2 bases from J, with 8 bases in between. This CDR3 spans 14 amino acids. Germline CDR1 SGHDT, CDR2 YYEEEE. The CDR3 DNA reads TGTGCCAGCAGCTTGGTCGGGGAAAACTATGGCTACACCTTC. Amino acids: CASSLVGENYGYTF.

The chain joins TRBV14 to TRBJ2-1; D is tentatively TRBD1 or TRBD2 (5 bases each). The CDR3 is 17 amino acids. Trimming cost V 1 base and J 1 base, with 14 bases left between them. CDR1 is SGHDN and CDR2 is FVKESK in the germline V gene. This CDR3 reads CASSQGLGVGSYNEQFF. For the CDR3, the DNA is TGTGCCAGCAGCCAAGGACTGGGGGTAGGGTCCTACAATGAGCAGTTCTTC.

The chain joins TRBV6-6 to TRBJ1-3; 9 nucleotides match TRBD1. V lost 5 bases, J lost 4 bases, and 6 bases stayed unmatched. This CDR3 is built from 15 residues. Germline-derived CDR1 and CDR2 are MNHNY and SVGAGI (reference sequence). This CDR3 is CASSHGTGPGNTIYF. The CDR3 DNA reads as TGTGCCAGCAGTCACGGGACAGGGCCCGGAAACACCATATATTTT.

J is TRBJ2-7 and V is TRBV6-1, with TRBD2 identical over 10 bases. CDR1 is MNHNS, CDR2 SASEGT, per germline. The CDR3 is 20 amino acids. V was clipped by 2 bases and J by 3 bases; unmatched bases: 19. CDR3: CASSERGRRFLAGDRYEQYF. CDR3 coding DNA: TGTGCCAGCAGTGAACGGGGACGCCGGTTTCTAGCGGGAGACCGCTACGAGCAGTACTTC.

The chain employs TRBV18 and TRBJ1-1; D unclear. Trimming cost V 2 bases and J 0 bases, with 16 bases left between them. The CDR3 sequence is 17 residues long. From germline, CDR1 is KGHSH and CDR2 LQKENI. DNA for the CDR3: TGTGCCAGCTCACCAGCGGCACGCGAGTCGATGAACACTGAAGCTTTCTTT. This sequence encodes CASSPAARESMNTEAFF.

This clone has a handful of counts. V is TRBV28 and J is TRBJ1-2, with TRBD1 identical over 8 bases. This CDR3 spans 15 amino acids. V lost 2 bases and J lost 7; bases outside the gene matches: 9. Germline V gene data show CDR1 as MDHEN and CDR2 as SYDVKM. The CDR3 here is CASSLGAGGWVGYTF. CDR3 sequence (DNA): TGTGCCAGCAGTTTAGGGGCAGGGGGCTGGGTTGGCTACACCTTC.

In nucleotides, the CDR3 is TGTGCCAGTAGCGAGGACGTTGCCTACGAGCAGTACTTC. Protein sequence: CASSEDVAYEQYF. This chain connects TRBV19 to TRBJ2-7; D is uncertain. From germline, CDR1 is LNHDA and CDR2 SQIVND (reference sequence). V was trimmed by 6 bases and J by 2 bases, leaving 11 bases between them. CDR3 length equals 13 residues.

This clone was counted once. J is TRBJ1-1 and V is TRBV11-1; unclear D gene. Trimming pared 4 bases from V and 0 bases from J, leaving 12 bases between. Germline CDR1 is SGHAT and CDR2 is FQDESV (reference sequence). CDR3 length: 15 residues. The CDR3 bases are TGTGCCAGCAGCTCACACACGATTCTGAACACTGAAGCTTTCTTT. Translation: CASSSHTILNTEAFF.

This chain joins TRBV5-1 and TRBJ1-4, with a possible D match to TRBD1 (6 bases). V was pared by 4 bases and J by 0 bases, with 10 bases between. The CDR3 has 15 amino acids. CDR1 SGHRS and CDR2 YFSETQ come from the germline V gene. The CDR3 DNA is TGCGCCAGCAGCCAGGACAGTGCAACTAATGAAAAACTGTTTTTT. It codes for CASSQDSATNEKLFF. The full variable domain, in which reference TRBV5-1 and TRBJ1-4 provide the parts outside the CDR3, is KAGVTQTPRYLIKTRGQQVTLSCSPISGHRSVSWYQQTPGQGLQFLFEYFSETQRNKGNFPGRFSGRQFSNSRSEMNVSTLELGDSALYLCASSQDSATNEKLFFGSGTQLSVL.

The chain recombines TRBV7-1 with TRBJ2-3; possibly TRBD2 for D (5 bases). TRBV7-1 is identified as an open reading frame with a role that is uncertain. The CDR3 has 15 residues. Trimming stripped 4 bases from V and 0 bases from J, with 11 bases between. The CDR3, as DNA: TGTGCCAGCAGCTTAGCGCCCCACAGCACAGATACGCAGTATTTT. Translation: CASSLAPHSTDTQYF.

The rearrangement uses TRBV27 and TRBJ2-1; 11 bases are shared with TRBD1. CDR3 length equals 18 residues. The germline V gene encodes CDR1 MNHEY and CDR2 SMNVEV (reference sequence). The V gene end was trimmed by 5 bases and the J gene end by 1 base; junction bases not matched to a gene: 10. The CDR3 DNA sequence: TGTGCCAGCAGTCCGGACAGGGGGCGAGGAAGGTCCTACAATGAGCAGTTCTTC. This gives the protein CASSPDRGRGRSYNEQFF.

This clone was counted ten times or more. The chain combines TRBV16 with TRBJ1-5; D unclear. V lost 0 bases to trimming and J lost 2 bases, with 11 bases between them. The germline gives CDR1 KGHSY, CDR2 FQNENV. The CDR3 is 16 amino acids. CDR3 in DNA: TGTGCCAGCAGCCAATCCGGTGTTGGCGGCAATCAGCCCCAGCATTTT. Residues: CASSQSGVGGNQPQHF.

This clone was observed many times. The chain is built from TRBV7-2 and TRBJ2-3; D is possibly TRBD2 (5 bases). CDR3 length: 14 amino acids. Germline V lookup: CDR1 SGHTA, CDR2 FQGNSA. Trimming shortened V by 1 base and J by 8 bases, and 13 bases separated the two germline ends. CDR3 loop: CASSLGGLAGTQYF. The CDR3, as DNA: TGTGCCAGCAGCTTAGGAGGGCTAGCCGGTACGCAGTATTTT.

This chain connects TRBV4-1 to TRBJ1-2; D is undetermined. Germline CDR1 and CDR2: MGHRA and YSYEKL. The V end was cut by 7 bases, the J end by 4 bases, with 13 bases between. This CDR3 comprises 13 residues. The CDR3 reads CASKNRKTYGYTF. DNA for the CDR3: TGCGCCAGCAAGAACCGAAAGACCTATGGCTACACCTTC.

The CDR3 region has the DNA TGTGCCAGCAGCGTAGAATTTTGGGACAGGCCCACAGATACGCAGTATTTT. Its translation: CASSVEFWDRPTDTQYF. The chain links TRBV9 to TRBJ2-3; 8 nucleotides line up with TRBD1. Unmatched junction bases numbered 8, after V lost 0 bases and J lost 2 bases. Germline lookup yields CDR1 SGDLS and CDR2 YYNGEE. The CDR3 spans 17 residues.